This T cell receptor beta chain was recovered during a study of graft-versus-host responses after intestinal transplantation. Study-level information: Recipients underwent multivisceral, liver-intestinal, or isolated intestinal transplants. Tacrolimus and steroids were given for around 3 years to all recipients after anti-thymocyte globulin induction.

Points from the study as a whole: Individuals who had graft-donor T cell macrochimerism had allografts that showed high graft-versus-host to host-versus-graft clonal ratios.

Per the germline V gene, CDR1 is SGHNT and CDR2 is YYREEE (reference sequence). V lost 4 bases and J lost 3; bases outside the gene matches: 9. The CDR3 has 15 residues. This clone has a handful of counts. The researchers put around 200,000 CFSE-labeled responder cells into plates with around 200,000 irradiated, violet-dye-labeled stimulator cells. Sorted after the reaction were proliferating CFSE-low CD3+CD4+ and CD3+CD8+ responders. Data came from immunoSEQ multiplex PCR; TCRdb stores just in-frame clones and leaves some out. The data show under 20,000 clones, about two fifths seen once. The gene calls are TRBV5-4 and TRBJ2-7, with TRBD2 identical over 8 bases. The TCR comes from a human patient who received an intestinal transplant. The source was alloreactive CD8+ T cells from a mixed lymphocyte reaction culture, collected before intestinal transplant. Described subset: CFSE-low proliferating T cells sorted from approximately 6-day pre-transplant mixed lymphocyte reaction (GvH or HvG direction). The CDR3 protein is CASSPDSGRYYEQYF. The DNA of the CDR3 is TGTGCCAGCAGCCCGGACAGCGGGAGATACTACGAGCAGTACTTC.